This T cell receptor (beta chain) was observed in a study of post-analysis software for immune sequencing data. Study in general: Relapsing-remitting, secondary progressive and progressive-relapsing multiple sclerosis courses were included. The study, taken as a whole, reports: The authors found that F measure strongly co-clustered same-batch samples. With TRBV5-6, TRBV5-1 and TRBV20-1 included, about five TRBV segments were more frequent in patients than in controls. For normalized Chao1 diversity, multiple sclerosis patients scored significantly lower than controls did.

A note on this clonotype: The target antigen is unknown.

The CDR3 length is 18 residues. From germline, CDR1 is SEHNR and CDR2 FQNEAQ (reference sequence). Incorporated into the TCR beta cDNA libraries were unique molecular identifiers, which served to reduce PCR and sequencing biases. cDNA molecules numbering roughly 500,000 came from about 0.94 to 9.7 million T cells. Via MiXCR, TCRdb re-called the PCR reads, giving one row per CDR3 protein. The table lists about 770,000 distinct CDR3 sequences, roughly 46% of them singletons. Sample: blood. This receptor was identified in a girl between 5 and 17 years old with multiple sclerosis. This chain links TRBV7-9 with TRBJ2-5; 10 bases fit TRBD1. Near its end, the DNA agrees better with TRBJ2-7, so the J call may be wrong. The CDR3 protein is CASSSSSGGTGERYEQYF. In DNA, the CDR3 is TGTGCCAGCAGCTCTTCTTCTGGCGGGACAGGGGAAAGATACGAGCAGTACTTC.